One sample yielded the 31 T cell receptor beta chains listed below, sequenced in a study of T cells in Graves' hyperthyroidism and ophthalmopathy. Amplified regions were TCR beta CDR3 sequences from RNA transcripts. The HTBI primer set served for first-round RT-PCR of the TCR CDR3. TCRdb called the multiplex PCR reads again in MiXCR, with one record for every CDR3 protein. This table has 750,000 to 950,000 distinct CDR3 sequences, about two fifths appearing once. Source material: blood. The receptors here all came from a man between 18 and 29 years old with Graves' hyperthyroidism.

This clonotype has only a few counts. In nucleotides, the CDR3 is TGCGCCAGCAGCTTGGCCCAGCCCGGGCAGGGCGGAGAAAAACTGTTTTTT. Translating gives CASSLAQPGQGGEKLFF. V usage is TRBV5-1 and J usage is TRBJ1-4; D may be TRBD1 (5 bases). V lost 0 bases and J lost 8, with 20 bases in between. The CDR3 length is 17 residues. Per germline, CDR1 SGHRS and CDR2 YFSETQ. The full variable domain, completed using reference TRBV5-1 and TRBJ1-4, is KAGVTQTPRYLIKTRGQQVTLSCSPISGHRSVSWYQQTPGQGLQFLFEYFSETQRNKGNFPGRFSGRQFSNSRSEMNVSTLELGDSALYLCASSLAQPGQGGEKLFFGSGTQLSVL.

The table lists this clonotype with a few counts. V and J are TRBV11-1 and TRBJ2-2; D remains ambiguous. V was trimmed by 4 bases and J by 5 bases, leaving 11 bases between them. CDR3 size: 14 residues. CDR1 is SGHAT, CDR2 FQDESV, per germline (reference sequence). The CDR3 DNA reads as TGTGCCAGCAGCTGGGGTAGTCGGACCGGGGAGCTGTTTTTT. It yields the protein CASSWGSRTGELFF.

This clonotype was observed a handful of times. The J gene is TRBJ2-5, the V gene TRBV4-1; D might be TRBD2 (6 bases). Trimming shortened V by 5 bases and J by 5 bases, and 18 bases separated the two germline ends. Germline V lookup: CDR1 MGHRA, CDR2 YSYEKL. The CDR3 has 15 amino acids. As DNA, the CDR3 is TGCGCCAGCAGCGTAAACCCCGGGACTCATGAGACCCAGTACTTC. This gives the protein CASSVNPGTHETQYF.

The chain links TRBV7-2 to TRBJ2-5; D may be TRBD1 or TRBD2 (6 bases each). Per germline, CDR1 SGHTA and CDR2 FQGNSA. Trimming stripped 5 bases from V and 4 bases from J, with 17 bases between. CDR3 length: 15 amino acids. In DNA form, the CDR3 reads TGTGCCAGCAGCGGGGGTGGGGGGCGCGGAGAGACCCAGTACTTC. It yields the protein CASSGGGGRGETQYF.

This clonotype was observed a handful of times. The chain combines TRBV20-1 with TRBJ1-5; TRBD1 might be the D (5 bases). The CDR3 is made up of 14 amino acids. In germline, CDR1 is DFQATT, CDR2 SNEGSKA (reference sequence). V lost 6 bases, J lost 2 bases, and 14 bases lay in between. In DNA, the CDR3 is TGCAGTGCCATCCTAGAAGGGGGCAATCAGCCCCAGCATTTT. Translating it yields CSAILEGGNQPQHF.

A single count supports this clonotype. V and J are TRBV2 and TRBJ2-5; D is possibly TRBD2 (6 bases). The CDR3 totals 15 residues. Germline lookup yields CDR1 SNHLY and CDR2 FYNNEI. The V end was cut by 8 bases, the J end by 1 base, with 17 bases between. CDR3 in DNA: TGTGCCAGCGTTGTCCCCCGGGGGATCCAAGAGACCCAGTACTTC. Its protein product is CASVVPRGIQETQYF. Based on the CDR3 plus reference TRBV2 and TRBJ2-5, the full variable domain is EPEVTQTPSHQVTQMGQEVILRCVPISNHLYFYWYRQILGQKVEFLVSFYNNEISEKSEIFDDQFSVERPDGSNFTLKIRSTKLEDSAMYFCASVVPRGIQETQYFGPGTRLLVL.

The chain's CDR3 is CASSLREGDEQYF. CDR3 coding DNA: TGTGCCAGCAGTTTACGGGAGGGCGATGAGCAGTACTTC. The chain uses TRBV12-3 or TRBV12-4 and TRBJ2-7, with 8 bases aligning to TRBD2. J gave up 7 bases and V 2 bases, and 4 bases lay outside the gene matches. This CDR3 comprises 13 residues.

This sequence joins TRBV7-3 and TRBJ1-1; 9 positions match TRBD1. This CDR3 region has 15 residues. Germline V lookup: CDR1 SGHTA, CDR2 FQGTGA. V dropped 5 bases and J dropped 1; count of bases not matched to a gene: 5. This CDR3 reads CASSVTGGTNTEAFF. The CDR3 nucleotides read TGTGCCAGCAGCGTGACAGGGGGTACGAACACTGAAGCTTTCTTT.

Comment on this clonotype: One junction end disagrees with the germline gene, perhaps due to a read error. The V call is TRBV4-1, the J call TRBJ1-5; D unclear. The CDR3 has 13 residues. Germline lookup yields CDR1 MGHRA and CDR2 YSYEKL. The CDR3 loop reads CANSQETHQPQHF. In DNA, the CDR3 is TGCGCCAACAGCCAAGAAACCCATCAGCCCCAGCATTTT.

This clonotype was detected only a few times. V usage is TRBV3-1 and J usage is TRBJ1-5, with a tentative D call TRBD1 (5 bases). The CDR3 extends over 14 amino acids. With 4 bases removed from V and 6 bases from J, the gap between germline ends came to 13 bases. Germline V CDR1 and CDR2: LGHDT, YNNKEL (reference sequence). CDR3 amino acids: CASSRQGGGQPQHF. The CDR3, as DNA: TGTGCCAGCAGCCGTCAGGGAGGTGGTCAGCCCCAGCATTTT.

This clonotype was seen at least ten times. This chain uses TRBV6-6 with TRBJ2-5; no clear D gene. The CDR3 has 11 residues. The V gene's germline CDR1 is MNHNY and CDR2 SVGAGI (reference sequence). Trimming removed 6 bases from V and 5 bases from J, with 7 bases in between. DNA for the CDR3: TGTGCCAGCAGCACCAAGGAGACCCAGTACTTC. Its translation: CASSTKETQYF.

About this clonotype: Just one base apart from a much larger clone, this may be a read error. This rearrangement joins TRBV10-2 to TRBJ1-1; maybe TRBD1 (5 bases). Germline V gene data show CDR1 as WSHSY and CDR2 as SAAADI. Trimming stripped 7 bases from V and 4 bases from J, with 10 bases between. The CDR3 consists of 12 residues. CDR3 coding DNA: TGCGCCAGCATGTCCAGGGCCACTGAAGCTTTCTTT. This translates into CASMSRATEAFF.

This chain links TRBV19 with TRBJ1-2; 8 bases agree with TRBD1. The CDR3 runs 13 residues. Trimming took 4 bases from V and 4 from J; bases not matched to a gene: 2. The germline CDR1 and CDR2 sequences are LNHDA and SQIVND (reference sequence). The CDR3 region is CASSKDRVYGYTF. The DNA for the CDR3 is TGTGCCAGTAGTAAGGACAGGGTCTATGGCTACACCTTC.

The sample holds many counts of this clonotype. The gene calls are TRBV29-1 and TRBJ1-3; D might be TRBD1 (5 bases). Germline V gene lookup returns CDR1 SQVTM and CDR2 ANQGSEA. The CDR3 loop spans 13 amino acids. V gave up 2 bases and J gave up 4 bases, with 9 bases separating them. The CDR3 bases are TGCAGCGTTGAAAAGGGGTTAGGAAACACCATATATTTT. This encodes CSVEKGLGNTIYF.

The chain has TRBV18 and TRBJ1-6, with a weak D call TRBD1 (6 bases). The CDR3 is 13 residues long. Trimming stripped 4 bases from V and 11 bases from J, with 12 bases between. Germline values: CDR1 KGHSH, CDR2 LQKENI. Written as DNA, the CDR3 is TGTGCCAGCTCACAGGAGGGGGTTCCACCCCTCCACTTT. The encoded protein is CASSQEGVPPLHF.

This clonotype has just a few counts. V gene TRBV13 combines with J gene TRBJ2-5, with D perhaps TRBD1 or TRBD2 (5 bases each). V was shortened by 2 bases and J by 2 bases, with 12 bases between the two germline ends. This CDR3 is built from 15 residues. The germline V gene encodes CDR1 PRHDT and CDR2 FYEKMQ (reference sequence). CDR3 protein: CASSLRRGEQETQYF. CDR3 DNA: TGTGCCAGCAGCTTAAGAAGGGGAGAGCAAGAGACCCAGTACTTC. Drawing the rest from reference TRBV13 and TRBJ2-5, the complete variable domain is AAGVIQSPRHLIKEKRETATLKCYPIPRHDTVYWYQQGPGQDPQFLISFYEKMQSDKGSIPDRFSAQQFSDYHSELNMSSLELGDSALYFCASSLRRGEQETQYFGPGTRLLVL.

With respect to this clonotype: The junction departs from the called germline gene at one end, perhaps through a read error. The chain combines TRBV7-2 with TRBJ2-2, with TRBD2 as a possible D gene (5 bases). The CDR3 has 13 amino acids. The germline CDR1 and CDR2 sequences are SGHTA and FQGNSA. The CDR3 coding sequence is TGTGCCAGCAGCCACATTACCACCGGGGAGCTGCTTTTT. It encodes CASSHITTGELLF.

This clonotype was seen at least ten times. This chain links TRBV2 with TRBJ1-5, with D possibly TRBD1 on 5 matching bases. The V end lost 5 bases, the J end lost 0 bases, and 8 bases lay between the germline ends. This CDR3 has 14 amino acids. The germline V gene has CDR1 SNHLY and CDR2 FYNNEI. The CDR3 sequence: CASSTGLSNQPQHF. CDR3 coding DNA: TGTGCCAGCAGTACGGGACTTAGCAATCAGCCCCAGCATTTT.

V and J are TRBV25-1 and TRBJ1-2; 7 bases are shared with TRBD1. The CDR3 is 12 amino acids. CDR1 is MGHDK, CDR2 SYGVNS, per germline. The CDR3 nucleotides read TGTGCTAGAGATGACAGGGTTTATGGCTACACCTTC. Its translation is CARDDRVYGYTF.

J is TRBJ2-2 and V is TRBV4-2, with D possibly TRBD2 on 10 matching bases. This CDR3 has 16 amino acids. Germline V lookup: CDR1 LGHNA, CDR2 YNFKEQ. The V gene lost 5 bases and the J gene lost 5 bases, with 18 bases spanning the gap. The CDR3 region is CASSLLAGQGTGELFF. As DNA, the CDR3 is TGTGCCAGCAGCTTACTAGCGGGACAGGGAACCGGGGAGCTGTTTTTT.

The rearrangement uses TRBV5-1 and TRBJ2-7; D not resolved. From germline, CDR1 is SGHRS and CDR2 YFSETQ. Trimming removed 0 bases from V and 2 bases from J, with 12 bases in between. CDR3 length: 15 residues. The CDR3 DNA reads as TGCGCCAGCAGCTTGGATTCTACCGGTCCCTACGAGCAGTACTTC. Translating it yields CASSLDSTGPYEQYF.

With regard to this clonotype: A clone one base away is much larger, so this may be a read error. No conserved phenylalanine or tryptophan is present at the end of the CDR3, so a read error is the likely explanation. The chain links TRBV29-1 to TRBJ1-1; D is uncertain. V dropped 4 bases and J dropped 0 bases, with 6 bases sitting between them. Germline values: CDR1 SQVTM, CDR2 ANQGSEA. CDR3 length: 12 amino acids. The CDR3 nucleotides read TGCAGCGTTGTGGTTTTGAACACTGAAGCTTTCTCT. It is translated as CSVVVLNTEAFS.

This rearrangement joins TRBV5-6 to TRBJ2-7; 7 bases align to TRBD1. This CDR3 has 15 residues. Germline CDR1 reads SGHDT; CDR2 reads YYEEEE. The ends lost 0 bases at V and 5 bases at J; junction bases unmatched: 8. Written as DNA, the CDR3 is TGTGCCAGCAGCTTGGGGCAGGGGGACATTGACGAGCAGTACTTC. Its protein is CASSLGQGDIDEQYF.

Many counts were recorded for this clonotype. The chain is built from TRBV29-1 and TRBJ1-1; D is ambiguous. Trimming pared 4 bases from V and 6 bases from J, leaving 3 bases between. The CDR3 covers 9 residues. Germline CDR1 and CDR2: SQVTM and ANQGSEA. CDR3 amino acids: CSVGPEAFF. The DNA of the CDR3 is TGCAGCGTTGGGCCTGAAGCTTTCTTT.

This clonotype was found many times. V and J are TRBV7-9 and TRBJ2-7; D call uncertain. Germline assignment: CDR1 SEHNR and CDR2 FQNEAQ (reference sequence). Trimming stripped 5 bases from V and 1 base from J, with 9 bases between. The CDR3 consists of 13 residues. CDR3: CASSDGRSYEQYF. CDR3 sequence (DNA): TGTGCCAGCAGCGACGGACGGTCCTACGAGCAGTACTTC.

This clonotype was recorded at least ten times. The V call is TRBV15, the J call TRBJ1-1; TRBD1 might be the D (5 bases). The CDR3 length is 14 residues. The ends were cut back, 0 bases at V and 1 base at J, with 6 bases in the middle. CDR1 is LNHNV, CDR2 YYDKDF, per germline (reference sequence). The CDR3 DNA sequence: TGTGCCACCAGCAGAGACGGGGCGAACACTGAAGCTTTCTTT. Its translation: CATSRDGANTEAFF.

A note on this clonotype: This may come from a read error, since a much larger clone is one base off. The CDR3 loop is CSAGPQVGELFF. The CDR3 nucleotides read TGCAGCGCCGGACCCCAGGTCGGGGAGCTGTTTTTT. The V gene is TRBV29-1, the J gene TRBJ2-2; no reliable D call. CDR1 is SQVTM and CDR2 is ANQGSEA in the germline V gene. The ends were cut back, 7 bases at V and 7 bases at J, with 13 bases in the middle. CDR3 length equals 12 residues.

The chain combines TRBV25-1 with TRBJ2-7; D is unclear. Deletions cut 8 bases from V and 3 bases from J, with 14 bases between. The CDR3 sequence is 13 residues long. In germline, CDR1 is MGHDK, CDR2 SYGVNS. This chain's CDR3 is CASVAPRLYEQYF. In nucleotides, the CDR3 is TGTGCCAGCGTTGCCCCCAGACTCTACGAGCAGTACTTC.

The gene calls are TRBV20-1 and TRBJ2-7; D tentatively fits TRBD1 or TRBD2 (5 bases each). The CDR3 sequence is 13 residues long. Per the germline V gene, CDR1 is DFQATT and CDR2 is SNEGSKA (reference sequence). The chain's CDR3 is CSYGTASSYEQYF. The CDR3 DNA reads as TGCAGCTATGGGACCGCGAGCTCCTACGAGCAGTACTTC.

The V call is TRBV29-1, the J call TRBJ1-1; D call uncertain. Per the germline V gene, CDR1 is SQVTM and CDR2 is ANQGSEA. The CDR3 consists of 11 residues. Trimming removed 8 bases from V and 6 bases from J, with 13 bases in between. The CDR3: CSSGNSAEAFF. DNA of the CDR3: TGCAGCAGTGGGAACAGTGCTGAAGCTTTCTTT.

At least ten counts were recorded for this clonotype. The V call is TRBV2, the J call TRBJ1-4, with D maybe TRBD1 (5 bases). V lost 7 bases to trimming and J lost 2 bases, with 17 bases between them. From germline, CDR1 is SNHLY and CDR2 FYNNEI. This CDR3 has 16 amino acids. CDR3 in amino acids: CASNRPLRETNEKLFF. CDR3 DNA: TGTGCCAGCAACCGTCCTCTCAGGGAGACTAATGAAAAACTGTTTTTT. Full variable domain (rest looked up from reference TRBV2 and TRBJ1-4): EPEVTQTPSHQVTQMGQEVILRCVPISNHLYFYWYRQILGQKVEFLVSFYNNEISEKSEIFDDQFSVERPDGSNFTLKIRSTKLEDSAMYFCASNRPLRETNEKLFFGSGTQLSVL.